This T cell receptor beta chain was sequenced during a study of radiotherapy plus CTLA-4 blockade in lung cancer. Study-level findings and limits: It was early blood T cell clone dynamics, with interferon-beta, that reportedly best predicted response.

Focal radiation with ipilimumab CTLA-4 blockade was given to patients with chemo-refractory metastatic non-small-cell lung cancer. Turning to this clone: Its antigen is not identified.

This CDR3 has 18 amino acids. CDR1 is SGHAT, CDR2 FQNNGV, per germline. The junction had 14 bases not matched to a gene; V was cut back by 0 bases and J by 6 bases. Libraries were prepared by immunoSEQ multiplex PCR; TCRdb keeps only in-frame clonotypes and omits some of them. The sample lists around 71,000 clones; less than 85% were seen once. Source: peripheral blood, taken from a patient treated with radiotherapy plus ipilimumab. The TCR comes from a human donor with non-small cell lung cancer whose response to radiotherapy plus ipilimumab could not be evaluated. Some clones in this sample may be carry-over from other donors' samples. The chain couples TRBV11-2 to TRBJ1-2; 9 bases match TRBD1. CDR3 loop: CASSLDRNTGGDVDGYTF. Here the CDR3 DNA reads TGTGCCAGCAGCTTAGATCGGAACACAGGGGGCGACGTTGATGGCTACACCTTC.